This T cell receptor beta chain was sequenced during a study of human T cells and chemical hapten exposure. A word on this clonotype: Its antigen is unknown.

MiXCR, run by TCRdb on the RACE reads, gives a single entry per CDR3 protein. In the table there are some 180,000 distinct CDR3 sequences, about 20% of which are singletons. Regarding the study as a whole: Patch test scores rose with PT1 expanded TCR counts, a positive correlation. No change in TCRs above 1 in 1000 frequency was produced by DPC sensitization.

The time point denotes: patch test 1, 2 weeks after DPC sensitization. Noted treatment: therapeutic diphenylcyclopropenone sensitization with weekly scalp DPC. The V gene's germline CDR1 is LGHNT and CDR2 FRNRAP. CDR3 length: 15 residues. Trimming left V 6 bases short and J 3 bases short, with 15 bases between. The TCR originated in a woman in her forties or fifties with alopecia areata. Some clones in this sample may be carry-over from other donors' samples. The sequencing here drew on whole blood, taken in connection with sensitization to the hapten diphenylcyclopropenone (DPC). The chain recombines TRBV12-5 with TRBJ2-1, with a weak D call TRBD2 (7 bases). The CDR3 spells CASGGGGRNYNEQFF. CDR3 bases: TGTGCTAGTGGGGGAGGGGGACGGAACTACAATGAGCAGTTCTTC.